A selection of T cell receptor beta chains follows, all from one sample in a study of T cells in Graves' hyperthyroidism and ophthalmopathy. MiXCR, run by TCRdb on the multiplex PCR reads, gives a single entry per CDR3 protein. This table has more than 500,000 distinct CDR3 sequences, over 45% appearing once. The sample comprised peripheral blood or thyroid tissue (not recorded which). All receptors derive from an adult woman with Graves' disease, either hyperthyroidism or ophthalmopathy (not recorded which). The conserved cysteine and the conserved F or W are not part of the CDR3 here.

cdr3_aa	v_call	j_call
AISKTENTEAF	TRBV10-3	TRBJ1-1
ASSHGPAGYYEQY	TRBV4-2	TRBJ2-7
ASSSDRTTEAF	TRBV7-9	TRBJ1-1
ASSLRSTGALD	TRBV5-1	TRBJ2-5
ASSLIGGRNEKLF	TRBV12-3/TRBV12-4	TRBJ1-4
ASSESGTSRQETQY	TRBV25-1	TRBJ2-5
ASSTGGGEKLF	TRBV12-3/TRBV12-4	TRBJ1-4
AISEYGDNVLT	TRBV10-3	TRBJ2-6
ASSPHGQPSGYGYT	TRBV7-9	TRBJ1-2
SVGSDREGYT	TRBV29-1	TRBJ1-2
ASSHSAEAF	TRBV4-1	TRBJ1-1
ASSRDGYGYT	TRBV7-2	TRBJ1-2
AISESEGTVVAEKLF	TRBV10-3	TRBJ1-4
ASSYTGTGPQH	TRBV12-3/TRBV12-4	TRBJ1-5
ASSLRREGTRYEQY	TRBV6-5	TRBJ2-7
ASKQDSYNSPLH	TRBV19	TRBJ1-6
ASSRRASGQETQY	TRBV2	TRBJ2-5
ASSDQTGPYGYT	TRBV5-1	TRBJ1-2
ASSQDLEGQLNTEAF	TRBV4-1	TRBJ1-1
ASSLQGITEAF	TRBV14	TRBJ1-1
ASADSPLH	TRBV6-7	TRBJ1-6
ASMPGTGNRELF	TRBV10-1	TRBJ2-2
ASIYLCSVAEGVQEKLF	TRBV7-9	TRBJ1-4
ASSTRQTGELF	TRBV7-2	TRBJ2-2
ASSPPGLASANTEAF	TRBV5-1	TRBJ1-1
AAADRVGGNTIY	TRBV12-3/TRBV12-4	TRBJ1-3
ATKRTEPYTGELF	TRBV7-9	TRBJ2-2
ASSPQGEGTEAF	TRBV7-2	TRBJ1-1
AISESTPVGRGYT	TRBV10-3	TRBJ1-2
ATSDSVTSGDYEQY	TRBV15	TRBJ2-7
ASSYGTGFEKLF	TRBV7-2	NA
ASSWGRTSNQPQN	TRBV7-9	TRBJ1-5
ASSVVGANTGEQY	TRBV9	TRBJ2-7
ASRVGLADQETQY	TRBV7-9	TRBJ2-5
ASSPSPQGWGAYGYT	TRBV6-5	TRBJ1-2
ASSFGGARGETQY	TRBV5-1	TRBJ2-5
ASSLALAASSYEQY	TRBV5-1	TRBJ2-7
SAIGLAGYSYEQY	TRBV20-1	TRBJ2-7
ASKGWTEAF	TRBV19	TRBJ1-1
ASTERQGFQPQH	TRBV2	TRBJ1-5
ASSTSGTRETQY	TRBV5-1	TRBJ2-5